The 26 T cell receptor beta chains below come from one sample, sequenced in a study of blood T cell repertoires in COVID-19. The repertoire was sequenced with immunoSEQ multiplex PCR; TCRdb's copy has only in-frame clones and lacks some. Of hundreds of thousands of clones listed, 70% to 90% were seen once; the top ten hold about 7%. The sequencing input was peripheral blood. These receptors all stem from a woman aged 25 to 45 who had recovered from COVID-19.

The V gene is TRBV29-1, the J gene TRBJ2-3; D gene uncertain. CDR1 and CDR2 (germline): SQVTM, ANQGSEA. CDR3 size: 13 residues. V gave up 4 bases and J gave up 4 bases, with 12 bases separating them. CDR3 coding DNA: TGCAGCGTTGGGGCCTCGTGGGCAGATACGCAGTATTTT. It translates to CSVGASWADTQYF.

V gene TRBV9 combines with J gene TRBJ2-3, with D unresolved. Trimming shortened V by 7 bases and J by 0 bases, and 15 bases separated the two germline ends. This CDR3 spans 15 amino acids. Germline-derived CDR1 and CDR2 are SGDLS and YYNGEE. CDR3 residues: CASAVARSSTDTQYF. CDR3 in DNA: TGTGCCAGCGCGGTCGCCCGAAGTAGCACAGATACGCAGTATTTT.

This rearrangement joins TRBV19 to TRBJ1-5; D is unclear. The CDR3 has 17 amino acids. The V gene's germline CDR1 is LNHDA and CDR2 SQIVND (reference sequence). Trimming took off 0 bases at V and 4 bases at J, with 16 bases between the two ends. CDR3 nucleotides: TGTGCCAGTAGTATAGATCATATAGGGAGGTGGAATCAGCCCCAGCATTTT. Translating gives CASSIDHIGRWNQPQHF.

The V call is TRBV18, the J call TRBJ2-3; possibly TRBD2 for D (5 bases). V lost 6 bases to trimming and J lost 4 bases, with 11 bases between them. Germline V CDR1 and CDR2: KGHSH, LQKENI. This CDR3 is 13 amino acids long. CDR3 protein: CASSSGSADTQYF. The CDR3 nucleotides read TGTGCCAGCTCTTCTGGGAGCGCAGATACGCAGTATTTT.

The genes are TRBV30 and TRBJ1-2; D might be TRBD1 (5 bases). CDR1 is GTSNPN, CDR2 SVGIG, per germline (reference sequence). Between the trimmed V and J ends, which lost 0 bases and 2 bases, there was a span of 13 bases. The CDR3 is 15 residues long. The CDR3 DNA reads TGTGCCTGGAGTGTACCCTCGGGGGGGAACTATGGCTACACCTTC. Translating gives CAWSVPSGGNYGYTF.

The V gene is TRBV19, the J gene TRBJ1-4; D unresolved. The germline gives CDR1 LNHDA, CDR2 SQIVND (reference sequence). V was cut by 9 bases and J by 6 bases, with 14 bases left in between. The CDR3 runs 13 residues. CDR3 residues: CASHGEQDEKLFF. The DNA of the CDR3 is TGTGCCAGCCACGGGGAGCAGGATGAAAAACTGTTTTTT.

The chain recombines TRBV9 with TRBJ2-2, with a weak D call TRBD1 (6 bases). The V end lost 4 bases, the J end lost 1 base, and 14 bases lay between the germline ends. The CDR3 is made up of 16 amino acids. CDR1 is SGDLS and CDR2 is YYNGEE in the germline V gene. The CDR3 reads CASSLGGQGNTGELFF. The CDR3 DNA reads TGTGCCAGCAGCTTAGGGGGTCAGGGGAACACCGGGGAGCTGTTTTTT.

The rearrangement joins TRBV7-9 to TRBJ2-7; D is unclear. The length of the CDR3 is 12 residues. In germline, CDR1 is SEHNR, CDR2 FQNEAQ (reference sequence). The V gene lost 1 base and the J gene lost 5 bases, with 6 bases spanning the gap. The CDR3 sequence is CASSLVVHEQYF. In DNA form, the CDR3 reads TGTGCCAGCAGCTTAGTCGTCCACGAGCAGTACTTC.

The chain uses TRBV4-2 and TRBJ1-1, with 8 positions matching TRBD1. The V gene's germline CDR1 is LGHNA and CDR2 YNFKEQ. Trimming cost V 0 bases and J 4 bases; bases outside gene matches: 7. The CDR3 contains 16 residues. The DNA for the CDR3 is TGTGCCAGCAGCCAAGACCAGACAGGGGCTCGCACTGAAGCTTTCTTT. Its protein product is CASSQDQTGARTEAFF.

The chain has TRBV10-3 and TRBJ1-2; possibly TRBD1 for D (6 bases). The V end was cut by 2 bases, the J end by 2 bases, with 6 bases between. Germline V lookup: CDR1 ENHRY, CDR2 SYGVKD. The CDR3 runs 13 residues. The CDR3 is CAISEDRNYGYTF. CDR3 bases: TGTGCCATCAGTGAGGACAGGAACTATGGCTACACCTTC.

This clone was picked up one time. The V call is TRBV16, the J call TRBJ2-5; the match to TRBD1 covers 9 bases. Germline V CDR1 and CDR2: KGHSY, FQNENV. Trimming removed 4 bases from V and 1 base from J; junction bases left unmatched: 7. CDR3 length: 16 amino acids. CDR3 coding DNA: TGTGCCAGCAGCCGCCGGGACAGGGCAATCCAAGAGACCCAGTACTTC. This encodes CASSRRDRAIQETQYF. Supplemented by reference TRBV16 and TRBJ2-5, the full variable domain reads GEEVAQTPKHLVRGEGQKAKLYCAPIKGHSYVFWYQQVLKNEFKFLISFQNENVFDETGMPKERFSAKCLPNSPCSLEIQATKLEDSAVYFCASSRRDRAIQETQYFGPGTRLLVL.

The rearrangement joins TRBV5-1 to TRBJ1-4; D not certain. V lost 4 bases to trimming and J lost 10 bases, with 11 bases between them. Germline values: CDR1 SGHRS, CDR2 YFSETQ. CDR3 length equals 12 residues. CDR3: CASSPGEGKLFF. The CDR3 DNA sequence: TGCGCCAGCAGCCCCGGGGAAGGAAAACTGTTTTTT.

The V gene is TRBV6-5, the J gene TRBJ1-6, with D hard to call. The ends were cut back, 6 bases at V and 5 bases at J, with 8 bases in the middle. CDR3 length: 13 amino acids. Germline CDR1 MNHEY, CDR2 SVGAGI. The CDR3 loop is CASRAANNSPLHF. CDR3 coding DNA: TGTGCCAGCAGGGCGGCGAATAATTCACCCCTCCACTTT.

The gene calls are TRBV11-3 and TRBJ2-7, with a tentative D call TRBD2 (6 bases). Germline CDR1 SGHNT, CDR2 YENEEA. The CDR3 is 13 amino acids. The V end was cut by 4 bases, the J end by 8 bases, with 15 bases between. CDR3 protein: CASSSGGRAKQYF. CDR3 in DNA: TGTGCCAGCAGCTCCGGAGGGCGAGCGAAGCAGTACTTC.

The V and J genes are TRBV4-1 and TRBJ1-6, with D unclear. The CDR3 extends over 16 amino acids. Germline assignment: CDR1 MGHRA and CDR2 YSYEKL. The V end was cut by 4 bases, the J end by 7 bases, with 17 bases between. This chain's CDR3 is CASSREGERNNSPLHF. The CDR3 coding sequence is TGCGCCAGCAGCCGAGAGGGAGAGAGGAACAATTCACCCCTCCACTTT.

The chain has TRBV18 and TRBJ2-7; D is perhaps TRBD1 (6 bases). Trimming took 2 bases from V and 6 from J, leaving 8 bases between them. This CDR3 comprises 12 residues. Germline CDR1 reads KGHSH; CDR2 reads LQKENI. In DNA, the CDR3 is TGTGCCAGCTCACCATTGGGGGCCGAGCAGTACTTC. Its protein is CASSPLGAEQYF. Full variable domain (outside the CDR3, taken from reference TRBV18 and TRBJ2-7): NAGVMQNPRHLVRRRGQEARLRCSPMKGHSHVYWYRQLPEEGLKFMVYLQKENIIDESGMPKERFSAEFPKEGPSILRIQQVVRGDSAAYFCASSPLGAEQYFGPGTRLTVT.

The chain has TRBV3-1 (or the pseudogene TRBV3-2) and TRBJ2-1; possible D gene TRBD2, 7 bases. CDR3 length: 17 amino acids. The V gene lost 3 bases and the J gene lost 5 bases, with 20 bases spanning the gap. Germline V gene lookup returns CDR1 LGHDT and CDR2 YNNKEL (reference sequence). The CDR3 loop reads CASSQALSRGAHNEQFF. CDR3 DNA sequence: TGTGCCAGCAGCCAGGCACTTAGTCGGGGGGCCCACAATGAGCAGTTCTTC.

The rearrangement joins TRBV6-5 to TRBJ2-5; D gene uncertain. The CDR3 is 13 residues long. V was trimmed by 7 bases and J by 3 bases, leaving 12 bases between them. CDR1 and CDR2 from the germline V gene are MNHEY and SVGAGI. As DNA, the CDR3 is TGTGCCAGCACCAGAGACTTCGAAGAGACCCAGTACTTC. Protein: CASTRDFEETQYF.

This chain connects TRBV12-5 to TRBJ2-2; tentatively, D is TRBD1 (5 bases). The CDR3 contains 14 residues. The V gene's germline CDR1 is LGHNT and CDR2 FRNRAP. V lost 6 bases and J 1 base, leaving 9 bases between the germline ends. CDR3 sequence: CASGLTVNTGELFF. The CDR3 DNA is TGTGCTAGTGGCCTGACAGTGAACACCGGGGAGCTGTTTTTT.

V gene TRBV3-1 (or the pseudogene TRBV3-2) combines with J gene TRBJ2-5; 8 bases map to TRBD1. The length of the CDR3 is 17 residues. CDR1 and CDR2 from the germline V gene are LGHDT and YNNKEL (reference sequence). The J segment lost 2 bases and the V segment lost 1 base, leaving 9 bases of the junction unmatched. The CDR3, as DNA: TGTGCCAGCAGCCAAGGGCGGACAGGGATTGCACAAGAGACCCAGTACTTC. This encodes CASSQGRTGIAQETQYF.

V gene TRBV19 combines with J gene TRBJ2-2; 10 bases are a match to TRBD2. Germline CDR1 reads LNHDA; CDR2 reads SQIVND (reference sequence). This CDR3 contains 16 residues. The trim removed 6 bases at V and 7 bases at J, leaving 11 bases unmatched. The CDR3 protein is CASRQLAGMSGGELFF. CDR3 in DNA: TGTGCCAGTAGGCAACTAGCGGGGATGAGTGGCGGGGAGCTGTTTTTT.

The J gene is TRBJ2-3, the V gene TRBV12-5; TRBD1 aligns across 7 bases. Germline assignment: CDR1 LGHNT and CDR2 FRNRAP. The CDR3 has 14 residues. The V segment lost 7 bases and the J segment 2 bases; nucleotides outside the gene matches: 6. In nucleotides, the CDR3 is TGTGCTAGTGCTCGGGACAGCTACACAGATACGCAGTATTTT. Translated, it gives CASARDSYTDTQYF.

The genes are TRBV12-3 or TRBV12-4 and TRBJ2-3, with TRBD1 matching 7 bases. The J segment lost 10 bases and the V segment lost 6 bases, leaving 4 bases of the junction unmatched. The CDR3 runs to 11 residues. The CDR3, as DNA: TGTGCCAGCAGGACAGGGATCGCGCAGTATTTT. As protein: CASRTGIAQYF.

A note on this clone: An end of the junction does not agree with germline; a read error may underlie this. The J gene is TRBJ2-7, the V gene TRBV2; the match to TRBD2 covers 7 bases. Germline CDR1 reads SNHLY; CDR2 reads FYNNEI. The CDR3 runs to 11 residues. The CDR3 DNA reads as TGTGCCAGCAGCGCCCTGGCTAGCGGAGCTTTC. It yields the protein CASSALASGAF.

The chain has TRBV5-1 and TRBJ2-7; maybe TRBD1 (6 bases). V was pared by 4 bases and J by 4 bases, with 15 bases between. Germline-derived CDR1 and CDR2 are SGHRS and YFSETQ. The CDR3 has 14 residues. The CDR3 DNA sequence: TGCGCCAGCAGCGGGGGCAGCCGTGCTTACGAGCAGTACTTC. This translates into CASSGGSRAYEQYF.

The CDR3: CASRNGTGSYEQYF. The CDR3 nucleotides read TGTGCCTCCCGCAACGGGACAGGCTCCTACGAGCAGTACTTC. This chain connects TRBV10-3 to TRBJ2-7; TRBD1 agrees at 8 bases. Germline loops: CDR1 ENHRY, CDR2 SYGVKD. The length of the CDR3 is 14 residues. V gave up 11 bases and J gave up 0 bases; unmatched junction bases: 9.